The rows below give T cell receptor beta chains drawn from one sample of a study of cytomegalovirus exposure and HLA in healthy donors. Assay used: immunoSEQ multiplex PCR; TCRdb lists only in-frame clones, some missing. The sample contains approximately 150,000 clones, around 88% of which appear only once. Sample: PBMCs. All receptors derive from a woman aged 30 to 39 in good health and CMV-seronegative. Each CDR3 is given with its conserved first and last residue. Fields, in order: D gene, V gene, clone size, J gene, CDR3 protein, CDR3 DNA. D genes are given only for firm matches. The listing skips clone size in some rows; elsewhere it reads once, few, many or a size class.

TRBD1	TRBV7-2	.	TRBJ1-1	CASSEQGILVMASYTEAFF	TGTGCCAGCAGCGAACAGGGGATCCTAGTCATGGCCTCTTACACTGAAGCTTTCTTT
.	TRBV5-4	.	TRBJ2-3	CASSSQWDTQYF	TGTGCCAGCAGCTCCCAGTGGGATACGCAGTATTTT
.	TRBV18	once	TRBJ2-7	CASSHDGRNRGLEQYF	TGTGCCAGCTCACATGATGGAAGGAACCGAGGTCTCGAGCAGTACTTC
.	TRBV4-3	.	TRBJ1-4	CASSSTGFSNEKLFF	TGCGCCAGCAGCTCCACAGGGTTCTCTAATGAAAAACTGTTTTTT
TRBD1	TRBV7-2	.	TRBJ2-1	CASSPGQGYNEQFF	TGTGCCAGCAGCCCGGGACAGGGGTACAATGAGCAGTTCTTC
.	TRBV6-6	once	TRBJ1-1	CASWETMSTEAFF	TGTGCCAGCTGGGAGACGATGAGCACTGAAGCTTTCTTT
.	TRBV27	.	TRBJ2-3	CASGSLLGAAQDTQYF	TGTGCCAGCGGGTCGCTGTTAGGGGCCGCACAAGATACGCAGTATTTT
.	TRBV19	.	TRBJ1-1	CASSSAAGANTEAFF	TGTGCCAGTAGTTCCGCCGCAGGGGCGAACACTGAAGCTTTCTTT
.	TRBV5-1	.	TRBJ2-7	CASSLNAEGGYEQYF	TGCGCCAGCAGCTTGAATGCGGAGGGAGGCTACGAGCAGTACTTC
.	TRBV30	.	TRBJ1-1	CAWSVGQGNTEAFF	TGTGCCTGGAGTGTAGGGCAGGGGAACACTGAAGCTTTCTTT
.	TRBV19	.	TRBJ1-5	CASSLSGPNQPQHF	TGTGCCAGTAGTCTTTCAGGGCCGAATCAGCCCCAGCATTTT
TRBD2	TRBV27	.	TRBJ2-5	CASKGLAGRETQYF	TGTGCCAGCAAAGGACTAGCGGGGCGAGAGACCCAGTACTTC
.	TRBV27	.	TRBJ2-2	CASSFQGLPGELFF	TGTGCCAGCAGTTTTCAGGGCCTGCCAGGGGAGCTGTTTTTT
TRBD1	TRBV9	.	TRBJ1-2	CASSPRTGSSDGYTF	TGTGCCAGCAGCCCCCGGACAGGGTCAAGCGATGGCTACACCTTC
.	TRBV18	.	TRBJ2-7	CASSPSKQLSYEQYF	TGTGCCAGCTCACCATCGAAACAGTTGAGCTACGAGCAGTACTTC
TRBD2	TRBV18	.	TRBJ2-5	CASSPRTSGSGETQYF	TGTGCCAGCTCACCCCGGACTAGCGGGAGTGGAGAGACCCAGTACTTC
.	TRBV6-1	.	TRBJ1-1	CAGAGGRNTEAFF	TGTGCCGGGGCCGGGGGGAGGAACACTGAAGCTTTCTTT
.	TRBV29-1	.	TRBJ1-3	CSVDPGESSGNTIYF	TGCAGCGTTGACCCAGGGGAGAGCTCTGGAAACACCATATATTTT
TRBD2	TRBV7-2	.	TRBJ2-7	CASSSLGGDYEQYF	TGTGCCAGCAGTTCCCTGGGGGGGGACTACGAGCAGTACTTC
TRBD2	TRBV9	.	TRBJ2-1	CASSVAPLGAGGGNEQFF	TGTGCCAGCAGCGTAGCCCCCTTAGGAGCGGGAGGTGGGAATGAGCAGTTCTTC
.	TRBV27	medium-sized	TRBJ2-7	CASRGSSYEQYF	TGTGCCAGCAGGGGCAGTTCCTACGAGCAGTACTTC
TRBD1	TRBV6-1	.	TRBJ2-2	CASSGGQGFFTGELFF	TGTGCCAGCAGTGGGGGACAGGGGTTTTTCACCGGGGAGCTGTTTTTT